The 18 T cell receptor beta chains presented below share a single source sample, sequenced in a study of shared clonotypes between healthy human individuals. Data came from immunoSEQ multiplex PCR; TCRdb stores just in-frame clones and leaves some out. The sample consists of about 2.5 million clones, 85% to 95% of them appearing once. Source material: naive CD4+ T cells from PBMCs. Indicated subset: CD45RA+ positively selected. All receptors come from a man younger than 35 in good health. Some clones in this sample may be carry-over from other donors' samples.

This sequence joins TRBV11-3 and TRBJ2-5; D is ambiguous. The germline V and J ends were trimmed by 3 bases and 2 bases, with 7 bases remaining between them. Germline V gene lookup returns CDR1 SGHNT and CDR2 YENEEA. The CDR3 is 13 residues long. The CDR3 DNA sequence: TGTGCCAGCAGCTTCACCTGGCAAGAGACCCAGTACTTC. This encodes CASSFTWQETQYF.

The rearrangement joins TRBV19 to TRBJ2-6; TRBD1 or TRBD2 may be the D gene (6 bases each). This CDR3 has 18 residues. V was cut by 4 bases and J by 0 bases, with 16 bases left in between. Germline V lookup: CDR1 LNHDA, CDR2 SQIVND (reference sequence). The CDR3 DNA is TGTGCCAGTAGTAGACCCGCCGGGGGCGACTCTGGGGCCAACGTCCTGACTTTC. Translation gives CASSRPAGGDSGANVLTF.

The J gene is TRBJ2-3, the V gene TRBV19, with 14 bases matching TRBD2. The germline V gene encodes CDR1 LNHDA and CDR2 SQIVND (reference sequence). This CDR3 has 15 amino acids. J lost 4 bases, V lost 5 bases, and 2 bases had no gene match. The DNA of the CDR3 is TGTGCCAGTAGTCCGACTAGCGGGAGGGCAGATACGCAGTATTTT. This gives the protein CASSPTSGRADTQYF.

The V gene is TRBV11-2, the J gene TRBJ2-1, with a possible D match to TRBD2 (7 bases). The CDR3 has 13 amino acids. Germline V gene sequence: CDR1 SGHAT, CDR2 FQNNGV. The V end lost 0 bases, the J end lost 10 bases, and 10 bases lay between the germline ends. This chain's CDR3 is CASSLDGGTEQFF. In DNA form, the CDR3 reads TGTGCCAGCAGCTTAGACGGGGGGACAGAGCAGTTCTTC.

This clone occurred a few times. V and J are TRBV27 and TRBJ1-1; D is possibly TRBD1 (6 bases). The germline CDR1 and CDR2 sequences are MNHEY and SMNVEV (reference sequence). The CDR3 is 15 residues long. The V end was cut by 6 bases, the J end by 2 bases, with 16 bases between. CDR3 bases: TGTGCCAGCAGCACTCCGGACAGATATAACACTGAAGCTTTCTTT. The encoded protein is CASSTPDRYNTEAFF.

This chain connects TRBV9 to TRBJ2-4; D may be TRBD1 (6 bases). The CDR3 is 14 residues long. Trimming shortened V by 0 bases and J by 7 bases, and 11 bases separated the two germline ends. Germline CDR1 and CDR2: SGDLS and YYNGEE. The CDR3 loop is CASSVGSQGNIQYF. DNA of the CDR3: TGTGCCAGCAGCGTAGGGTCACAGGGTAACATTCAGTACTTC.

V gene TRBV5-4 combines with J gene TRBJ2-7; 11 bases agree with TRBD2. The junction had 14 bases not matched to a gene; V was cut back by 4 bases and J by 2 bases. Germline V lookup: CDR1 SGHNT, CDR2 YYREEE (reference sequence). This CDR3 is built from 18 residues. The CDR3 protein is CASSGRTSGPLSTYEQYF. CDR3 in DNA: TGTGCCAGCAGCGGCAGGACTAGCGGGCCCCTTTCGACCTACGAGCAGTACTTC.

CDR3 sequence: CASGPGGANNEQFF. In DNA form, the CDR3 reads TGTGCCAGCGGGCCTGGGGGCGCCAACAATGAGCAGTTCTTC. The chain combines TRBV9 with TRBJ2-1; D is perhaps TRBD1 (6 bases). The germline V gene has CDR1 SGDLS and CDR2 YYNGEE. The CDR3 extends over 14 amino acids. Between the trimmed V and J ends, which lost 7 bases and 5 bases, there was a span of 16 bases. The whole variable domain, remainder taken from reference TRBV9 and TRBJ2-1, is DSGVTQTPKHLITATGQRVTLRCSPRSGDLSVYWYQQSLDQGLQFLIQYYNGEERAKGNILERFSAQQFPDLHSELNLSSLELGDSALYFCASGPGGANNEQFFGPGTRLTVL.

V is TRBV7-9 and J is TRBJ1-1; no clear D gene. The V gene's germline CDR1 is SEHNR and CDR2 FQNEAQ (reference sequence). The CDR3 has 14 residues. Trimming removed 3 bases from V and 1 base from J, with 9 bases in between. DNA for the CDR3: TGTGCCAGCAGCTTTTCGGCGGCGAACACTGAAGCTTTCTTT. Translated: CASSFSAANTEAFF. Combining the CDR3 with reference TRBV7-9 and TRBJ1-1 gives the whole variable domain DTGVSQNPRHKITKRGQNVTFRCDPISEHNRLYWYRQTLGQGPEFLTYFQNEAQLEKSRLLSDRFSAERPKGSFSTLEIQRTEQGDSAMYLCASSFSAANTEAFFGQGTRLTVV.

This chain connects TRBV19 to TRBJ1-5; 11 bases are a match to TRBD1. V lost 5 bases and J lost 4; bases outside the gene matches: 4. The germline V gene encodes CDR1 LNHDA and CDR2 SQIVND (reference sequence). The CDR3 runs 15 residues. This CDR3 is CASSLGDRGNQPQHF. The CDR3 DNA reads as TGTGCCAGTAGTTTAGGGGACAGGGGGAATCAGCCCCAGCATTTT.

The genes are TRBV12-5 and TRBJ2-2, with D perhaps TRBD2 (6 bases). CDR1 LGHNT and CDR2 FRNRAP come from the germline V gene. This CDR3 has 13 residues. The CDR3 bases are TGTGCCAATGATACCGGGGGCACCGGGGAGCTGTTTTTT. It codes for CANDTGGTGELFF.

The V and J genes are TRBV7-3 and TRBJ2-4; a weak D match, TRBD1 (5 bases). Per the germline V gene, CDR1 is SGHTA and CDR2 is FQGTGA. The CDR3 is 14 amino acids. V was shortened by 5 bases and J by 6 bases, with 14 bases between the two germline ends. Here the CDR3 DNA reads TGTGCCAGCAGCCAGACAGCAGGATCAAACATTCAGTACTTC. It encodes CASSQTAGSNIQYF.

This rearrangement joins TRBV5-1 to TRBJ1-5; TRBD1 might be the D (5 bases). CDR3 length: 13 residues. Deletions cut 2 bases from V and 6 bases from J, with 9 bases between. The germline V gene encodes CDR1 SGHRS and CDR2 YFSETQ. The CDR3 region is CASSFVGGQPQHF. CDR3 nucleotide sequence: TGCGCCAGCAGCTTTGTTGGGGGTCAGCCCCAGCATTTT.

The CDR3 protein is CASSLSLAGVNEQFF. CDR3 coding DNA: TGCGCCAGCAGCTTGTCACTAGCGGGAGTTAATGAGCAGTTCTTC. J is TRBJ2-1 and V is TRBV5-1, with 11 bases fitting TRBD2. V shed 1 base, J shed 7 bases, and the junction held 4 bases outside the gene matches. This CDR3 has 15 residues. Germline loops: CDR1 SGHRS, CDR2 YFSETQ.

The rearrangement joins TRBV6-6 to TRBJ1-1, with D possibly matching TRBD1 (5 bases). This CDR3 contains 14 residues. Germline V gives CDR1 MNHNY, CDR2 SVGAGI (reference sequence). The germline V and J ends were trimmed by 6 bases and 5 bases, with 16 bases remaining between them. The CDR3 DNA reads TGTGCCAGCAGCCCCAGGGATCTCCCTACTGAAGCTTTCTTT. Protein sequence: CASSPRDLPTEAFF.

The gene calls are TRBV2 and TRBJ2-2; either TRBD1 or TRBD2 may fit D (6 bases each). This CDR3 has 16 residues. CDR1 SNHLY and CDR2 FYNNEI come from the germline V gene. Trimming took off 4 bases at V and 5 bases at J, with 17 bases between the two ends. The CDR3, as DNA: TGTGCCAGCAGTGGGGATCGGGGGCTCGGGACCGGGGAGCTGTTTTTT. It codes for CASSGDRGLGTGELFF.

This clone came up once. The chain employs TRBV5-1 and TRBJ2-7, with a tentative D call TRBD1 (6 bases). Germline CDR1 SGHRS, CDR2 YFSETQ. The CDR3 is 14 amino acids. V lost 5 bases and J 4 bases, leaving 16 bases between the germline ends. DNA for the CDR3: TGCGCCAGCAGGACGGACAGCACTATATACGAGCAGTACTTC. It encodes CASRTDSTIYEQYF. Based on the CDR3 plus reference TRBV5-1 and TRBJ2-7, the full variable domain is KAGVTQTPRYLIKTRGQQVTLSCSPISGHRSVSWYQQTPGQGLQFLFEYFSETQRNKGNFPGRFSGRQFSNSRSEMNVSTLELGDSALYLCASRTDSTIYEQYFGPGTRLTVT.

This clone was observed a few times. The chain has TRBV28 and TRBJ1-2; tentative D call: TRBD1 (6 bases). Trimming pared 8 bases from V and 10 bases from J, leaving 14 bases between. There are 11 residues in the CDR3. Germline loops: CDR1 MDHEN, CDR2 SYDVKM. The CDR3 DNA sequence: TGTGCCAGCCTACAGGGAATCGACTACACCTTC. This translates into CASLQGIDYTF.